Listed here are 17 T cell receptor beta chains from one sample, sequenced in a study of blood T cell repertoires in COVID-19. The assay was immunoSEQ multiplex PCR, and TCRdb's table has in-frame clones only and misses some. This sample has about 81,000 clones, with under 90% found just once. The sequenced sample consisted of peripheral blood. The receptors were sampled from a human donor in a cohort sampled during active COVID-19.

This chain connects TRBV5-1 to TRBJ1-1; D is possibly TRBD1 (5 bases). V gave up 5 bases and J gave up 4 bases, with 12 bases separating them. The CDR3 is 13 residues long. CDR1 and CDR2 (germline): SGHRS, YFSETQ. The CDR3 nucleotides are TGCGCCAGCAGGACGGGCCAGGGCACTGAAGCTTTCTTT. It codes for CASRTGQGTEAFF.

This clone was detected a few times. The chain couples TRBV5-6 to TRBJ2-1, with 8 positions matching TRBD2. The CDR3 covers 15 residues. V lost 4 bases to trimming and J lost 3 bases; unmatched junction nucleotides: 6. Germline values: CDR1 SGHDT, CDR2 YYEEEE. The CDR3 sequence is CASSQRLAFYNEQFF. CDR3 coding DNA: TGTGCCAGCAGCCAGAGACTAGCGTTCTACAATGAGCAGTTCTTC.

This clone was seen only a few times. CDR3: CAWSETDRGQPQHF. CDR3 DNA sequence: TGTGCCTGGAGTGAAACCGATCGGGGTCAGCCCCAGCATTTT. The gene calls are TRBV30 and TRBJ1-5; no reliable D call. This CDR3 spans 14 amino acids. The V end was cut by 1 base, the J end by 6 bases, with 13 bases between. Germline CDR1 is GTSNPN and CDR2 is SVGIG (reference sequence).

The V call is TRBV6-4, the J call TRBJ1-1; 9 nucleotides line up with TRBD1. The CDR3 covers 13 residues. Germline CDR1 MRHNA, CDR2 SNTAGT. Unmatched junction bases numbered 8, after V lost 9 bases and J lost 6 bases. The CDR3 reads CASPTGGNAEAFF. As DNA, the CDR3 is TGTGCCAGTCCAACAGGGGGCAATGCTGAAGCTTTCTTT.

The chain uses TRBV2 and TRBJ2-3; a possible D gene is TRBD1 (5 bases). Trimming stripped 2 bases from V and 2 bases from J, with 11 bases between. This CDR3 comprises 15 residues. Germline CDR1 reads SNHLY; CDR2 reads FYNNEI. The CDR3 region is CASSEQGVNTDTQYF. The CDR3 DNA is TGTGCCAGCAGTGAACAGGGTGTCAACACAGATACGCAGTATTTT.

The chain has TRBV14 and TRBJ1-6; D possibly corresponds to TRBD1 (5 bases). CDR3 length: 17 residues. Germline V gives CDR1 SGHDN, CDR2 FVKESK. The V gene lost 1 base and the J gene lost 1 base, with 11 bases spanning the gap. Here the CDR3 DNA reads TGTGCCAGCAGCCAAGGGGCAGGGCGGTCCTATAATTCACCCCTCCACTTT. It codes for CASSQGAGRSYNSPLHF.

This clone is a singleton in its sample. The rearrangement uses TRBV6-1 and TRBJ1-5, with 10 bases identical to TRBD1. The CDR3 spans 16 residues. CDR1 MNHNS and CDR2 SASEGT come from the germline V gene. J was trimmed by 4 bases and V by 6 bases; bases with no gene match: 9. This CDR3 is CASSEPLGQGNQPQHF. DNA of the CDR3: TGTGCCAGCAGCGAACCATTGGGACAGGGGAATCAGCCCCAGCATTTT.

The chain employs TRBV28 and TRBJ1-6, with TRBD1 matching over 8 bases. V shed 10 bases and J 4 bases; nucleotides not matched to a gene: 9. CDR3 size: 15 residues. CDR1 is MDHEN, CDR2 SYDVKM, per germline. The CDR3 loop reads CAIRTGSLYNSPLHF. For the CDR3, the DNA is TGTGCCATCCGGACAGGGAGTCTTTATAATTCACCCCTCCACTTT.

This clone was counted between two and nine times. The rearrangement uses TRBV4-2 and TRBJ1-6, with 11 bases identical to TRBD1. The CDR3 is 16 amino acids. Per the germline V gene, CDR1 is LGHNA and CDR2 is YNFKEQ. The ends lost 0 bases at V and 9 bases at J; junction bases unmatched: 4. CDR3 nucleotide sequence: TGTGCCAGCAGCCAAGATACCGGGACAGGGGGTTCACCCCTCCACTTT. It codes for CASSQDTGTGGSPLHF.

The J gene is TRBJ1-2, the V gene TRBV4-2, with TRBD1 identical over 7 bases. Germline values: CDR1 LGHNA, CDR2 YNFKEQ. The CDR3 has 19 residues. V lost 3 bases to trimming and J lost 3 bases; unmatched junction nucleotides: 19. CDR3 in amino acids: CASSQLRGPQGKSDYGYTF. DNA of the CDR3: TGTGCCAGCAGCCAGCTAAGGGGGCCACAGGGAAAGTCGGACTATGGCTACACCTTC.

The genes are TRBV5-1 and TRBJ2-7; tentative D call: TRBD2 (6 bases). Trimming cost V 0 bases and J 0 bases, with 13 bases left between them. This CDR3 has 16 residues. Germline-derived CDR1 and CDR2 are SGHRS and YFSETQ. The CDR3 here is CASSLAVGGSSYEQYF. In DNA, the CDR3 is TGCGCCAGCAGCTTGGCCGTCGGGGGTAGCTCCTACGAGCAGTACTTC.

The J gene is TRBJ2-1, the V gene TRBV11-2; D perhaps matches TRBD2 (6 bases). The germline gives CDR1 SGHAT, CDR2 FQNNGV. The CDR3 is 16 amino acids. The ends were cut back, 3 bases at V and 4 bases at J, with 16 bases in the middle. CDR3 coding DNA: TGTGCCAGCAGCTTTAGAAGGGCGCGGGGTTACAATGAGCAGTTCTTC. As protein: CASSFRRARGYNEQFF.

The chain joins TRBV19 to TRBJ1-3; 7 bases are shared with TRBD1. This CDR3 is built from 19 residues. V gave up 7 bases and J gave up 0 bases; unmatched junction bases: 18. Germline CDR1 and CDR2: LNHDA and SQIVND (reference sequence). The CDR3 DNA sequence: TGTGCCAGTAAGAGTTATGGGCGGAAGGCAGGGGGCTCTGGAAACACCATATATTTT. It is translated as CASKSYGRKAGGSGNTIYF.

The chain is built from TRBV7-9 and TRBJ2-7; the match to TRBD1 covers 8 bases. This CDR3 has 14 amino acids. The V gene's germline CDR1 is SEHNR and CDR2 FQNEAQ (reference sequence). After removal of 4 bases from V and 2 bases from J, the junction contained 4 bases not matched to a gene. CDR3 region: CASSYDRGTYEQYF. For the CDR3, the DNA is TGTGCCAGCAGCTACGACAGGGGAACCTACGAGCAGTACTTC.

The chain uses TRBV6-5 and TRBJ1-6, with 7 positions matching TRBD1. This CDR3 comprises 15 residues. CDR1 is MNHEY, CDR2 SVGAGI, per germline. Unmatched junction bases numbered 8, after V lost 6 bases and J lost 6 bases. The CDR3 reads CASRGTGVGNSPLHF. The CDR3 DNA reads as TGTGCCAGCAGGGGTACAGGGGTTGGTAATTCACCCCTCCACTTT.

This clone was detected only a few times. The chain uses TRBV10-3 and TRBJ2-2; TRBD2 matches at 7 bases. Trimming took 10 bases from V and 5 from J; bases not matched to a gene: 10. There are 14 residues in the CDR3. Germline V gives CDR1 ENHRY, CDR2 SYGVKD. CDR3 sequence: CATQPPGRTGELFF. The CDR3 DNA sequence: TGTGCCACCCAACCTCCCGGGAGGACCGGGGAGCTGTTTTTT.

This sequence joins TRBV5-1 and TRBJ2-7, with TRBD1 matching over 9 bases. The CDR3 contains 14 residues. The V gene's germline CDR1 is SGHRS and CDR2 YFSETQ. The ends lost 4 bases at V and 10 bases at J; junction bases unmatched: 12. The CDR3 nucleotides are TGCGCCAGCAGCAAAGTCCCGGGACAGGGTTTACAGTACTTC. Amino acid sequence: CASSKVPGQGLQYF.